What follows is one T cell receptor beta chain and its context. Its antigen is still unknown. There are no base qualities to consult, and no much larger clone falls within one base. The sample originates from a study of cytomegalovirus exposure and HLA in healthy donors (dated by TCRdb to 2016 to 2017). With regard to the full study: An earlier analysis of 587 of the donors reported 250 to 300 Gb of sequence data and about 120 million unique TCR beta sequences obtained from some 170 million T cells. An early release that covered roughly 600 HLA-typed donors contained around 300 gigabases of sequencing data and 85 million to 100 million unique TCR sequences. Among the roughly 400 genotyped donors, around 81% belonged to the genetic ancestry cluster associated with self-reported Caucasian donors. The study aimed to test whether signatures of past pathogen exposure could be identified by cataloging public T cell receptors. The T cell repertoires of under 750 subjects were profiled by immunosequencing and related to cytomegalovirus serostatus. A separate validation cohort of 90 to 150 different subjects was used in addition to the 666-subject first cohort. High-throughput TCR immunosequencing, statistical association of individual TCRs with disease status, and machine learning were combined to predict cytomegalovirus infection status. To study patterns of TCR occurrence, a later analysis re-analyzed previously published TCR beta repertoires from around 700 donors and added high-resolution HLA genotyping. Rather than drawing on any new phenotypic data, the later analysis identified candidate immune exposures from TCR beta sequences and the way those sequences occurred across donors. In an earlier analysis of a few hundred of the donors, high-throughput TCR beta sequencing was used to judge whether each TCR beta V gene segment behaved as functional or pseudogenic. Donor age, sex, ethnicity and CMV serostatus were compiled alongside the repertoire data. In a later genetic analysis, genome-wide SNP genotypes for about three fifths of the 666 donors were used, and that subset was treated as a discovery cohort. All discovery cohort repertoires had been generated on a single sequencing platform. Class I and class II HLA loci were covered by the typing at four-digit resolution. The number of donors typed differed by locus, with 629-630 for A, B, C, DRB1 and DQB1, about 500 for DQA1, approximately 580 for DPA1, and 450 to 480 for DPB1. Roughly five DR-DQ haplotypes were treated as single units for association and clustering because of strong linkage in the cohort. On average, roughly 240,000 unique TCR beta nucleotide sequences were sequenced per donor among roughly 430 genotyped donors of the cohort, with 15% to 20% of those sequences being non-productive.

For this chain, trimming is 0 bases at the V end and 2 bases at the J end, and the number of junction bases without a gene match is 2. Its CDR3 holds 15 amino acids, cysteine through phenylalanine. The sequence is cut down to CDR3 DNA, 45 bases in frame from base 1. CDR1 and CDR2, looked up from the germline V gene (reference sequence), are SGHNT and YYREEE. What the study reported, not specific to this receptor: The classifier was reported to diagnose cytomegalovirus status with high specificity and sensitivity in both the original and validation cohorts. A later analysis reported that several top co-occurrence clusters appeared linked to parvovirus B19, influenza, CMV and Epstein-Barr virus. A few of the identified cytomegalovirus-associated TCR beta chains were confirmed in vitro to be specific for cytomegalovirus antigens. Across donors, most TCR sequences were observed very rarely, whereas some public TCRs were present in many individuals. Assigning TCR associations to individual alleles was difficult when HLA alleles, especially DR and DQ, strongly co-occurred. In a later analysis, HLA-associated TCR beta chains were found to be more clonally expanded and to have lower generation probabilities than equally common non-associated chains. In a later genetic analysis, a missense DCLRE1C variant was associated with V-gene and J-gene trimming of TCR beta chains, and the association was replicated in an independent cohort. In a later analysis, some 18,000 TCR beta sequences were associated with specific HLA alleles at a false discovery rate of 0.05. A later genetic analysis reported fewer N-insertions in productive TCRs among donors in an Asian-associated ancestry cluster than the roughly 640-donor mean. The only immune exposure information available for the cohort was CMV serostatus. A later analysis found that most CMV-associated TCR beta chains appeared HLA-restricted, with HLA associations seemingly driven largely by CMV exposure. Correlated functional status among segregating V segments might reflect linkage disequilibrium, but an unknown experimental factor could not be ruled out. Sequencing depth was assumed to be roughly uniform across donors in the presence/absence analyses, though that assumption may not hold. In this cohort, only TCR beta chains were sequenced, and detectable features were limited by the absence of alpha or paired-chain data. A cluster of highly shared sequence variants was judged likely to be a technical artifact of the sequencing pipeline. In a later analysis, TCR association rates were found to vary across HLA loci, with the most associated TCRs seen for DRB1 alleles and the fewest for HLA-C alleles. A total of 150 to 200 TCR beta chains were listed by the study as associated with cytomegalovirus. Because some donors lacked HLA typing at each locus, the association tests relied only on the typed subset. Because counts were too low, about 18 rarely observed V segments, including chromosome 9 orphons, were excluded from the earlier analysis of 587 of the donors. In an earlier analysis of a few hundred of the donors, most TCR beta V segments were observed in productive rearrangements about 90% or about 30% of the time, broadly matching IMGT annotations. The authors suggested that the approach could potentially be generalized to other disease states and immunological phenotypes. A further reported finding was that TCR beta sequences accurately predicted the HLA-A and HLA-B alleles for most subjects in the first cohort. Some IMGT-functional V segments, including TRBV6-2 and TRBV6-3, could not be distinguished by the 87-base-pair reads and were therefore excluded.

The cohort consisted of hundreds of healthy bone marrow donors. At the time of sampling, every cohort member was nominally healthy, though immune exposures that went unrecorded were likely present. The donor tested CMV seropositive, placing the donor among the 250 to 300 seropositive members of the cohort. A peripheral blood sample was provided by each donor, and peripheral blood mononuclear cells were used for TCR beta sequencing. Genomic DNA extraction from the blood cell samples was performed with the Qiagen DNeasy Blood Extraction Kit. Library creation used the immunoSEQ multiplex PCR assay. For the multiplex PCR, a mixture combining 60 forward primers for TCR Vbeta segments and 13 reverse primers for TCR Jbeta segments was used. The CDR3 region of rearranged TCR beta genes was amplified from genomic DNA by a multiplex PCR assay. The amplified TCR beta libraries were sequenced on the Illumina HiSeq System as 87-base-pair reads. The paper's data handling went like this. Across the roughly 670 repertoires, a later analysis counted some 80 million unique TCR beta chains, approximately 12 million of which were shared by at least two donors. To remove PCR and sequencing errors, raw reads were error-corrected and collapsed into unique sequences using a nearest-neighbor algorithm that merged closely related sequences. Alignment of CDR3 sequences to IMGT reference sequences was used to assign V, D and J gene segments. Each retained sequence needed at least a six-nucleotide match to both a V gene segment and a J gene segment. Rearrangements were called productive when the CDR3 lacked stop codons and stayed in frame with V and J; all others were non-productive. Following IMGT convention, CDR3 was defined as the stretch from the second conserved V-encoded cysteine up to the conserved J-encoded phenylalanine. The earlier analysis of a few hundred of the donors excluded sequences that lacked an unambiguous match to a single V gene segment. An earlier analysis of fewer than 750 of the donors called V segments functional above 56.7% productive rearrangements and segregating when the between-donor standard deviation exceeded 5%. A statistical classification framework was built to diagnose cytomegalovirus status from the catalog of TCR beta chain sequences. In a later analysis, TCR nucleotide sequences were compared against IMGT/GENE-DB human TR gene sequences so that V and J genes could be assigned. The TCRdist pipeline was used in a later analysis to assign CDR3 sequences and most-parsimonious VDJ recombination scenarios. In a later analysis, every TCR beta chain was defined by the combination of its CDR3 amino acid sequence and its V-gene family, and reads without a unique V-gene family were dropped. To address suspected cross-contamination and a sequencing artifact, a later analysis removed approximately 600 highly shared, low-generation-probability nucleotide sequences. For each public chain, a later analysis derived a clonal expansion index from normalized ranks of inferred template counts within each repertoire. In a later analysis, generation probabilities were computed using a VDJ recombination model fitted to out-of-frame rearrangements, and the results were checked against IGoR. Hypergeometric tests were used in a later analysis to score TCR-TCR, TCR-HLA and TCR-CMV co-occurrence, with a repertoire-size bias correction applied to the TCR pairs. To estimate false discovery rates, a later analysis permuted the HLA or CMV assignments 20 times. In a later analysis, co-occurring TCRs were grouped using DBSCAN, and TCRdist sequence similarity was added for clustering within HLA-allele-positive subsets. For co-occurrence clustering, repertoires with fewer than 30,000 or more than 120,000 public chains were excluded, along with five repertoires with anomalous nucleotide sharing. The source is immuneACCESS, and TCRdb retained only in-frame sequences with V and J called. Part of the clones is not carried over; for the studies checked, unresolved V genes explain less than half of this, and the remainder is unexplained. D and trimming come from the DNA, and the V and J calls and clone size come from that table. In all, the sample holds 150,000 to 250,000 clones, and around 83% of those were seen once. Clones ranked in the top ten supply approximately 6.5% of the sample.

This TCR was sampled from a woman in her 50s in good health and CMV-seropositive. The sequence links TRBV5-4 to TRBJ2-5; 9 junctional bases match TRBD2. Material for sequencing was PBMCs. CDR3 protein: CASSLVLAGQETQYF. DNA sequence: TGTGCCAGCAGCTTGGTGCTAGCGGGGCAAGAGACCCAGTACTTC. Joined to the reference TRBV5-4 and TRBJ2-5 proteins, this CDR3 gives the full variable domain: ETGVTQSPTHLIKTRGQQVTLRCSSQSGHNTVSWYQQALGQGPQFIFQYYREEENGRGNFPPRFSGLQFPNYSSELNVNALELDDSALYLCASSLVLAGQETQYFGPGTRLLVL.